This TCR beta chain came from a study of blood T cell repertoires in COVID-19. Study details: Some COVID-19 samples were acute and others convalescent; all came from the United States, Italy and Spain. Sources were T cells, B-cell-depleted T cells, or PBMCs; the material itself was cDNA or gDNA.

V gave up 2 bases and J gave up 5 bases, with 10 bases separating them. The CDR3 loop spans 13 amino acids. Germline loops: CDR1 MNHEY, CDR2 SVGEGT. The count of this clone is one. Generated by immunoSEQ multiplex PCR, the TCRdb table keeps only in-frame clones and is missing some. Found here are approximately 190,000 clones, roughly four fifths of them singletons; the top ten hold roughly 6.1%. The specimen was peripheral blood. This TCR came from a woman aged 35 to 49 with acute or convalescent COVID-19. The V call is TRBV6-2 or TRBV6-3, the J call TRBJ2-7, with a weak D call TRBD1 (5 bases). The CDR3 DNA sequence: TGTGCCAGCAGTTACATCAGGGCCCACGAGCAGTACTTC. It codes for CASSYIRAHEQYF.